Following are 5 T cell receptor beta chains from one sample sequenced in a study of blood T cell repertoires in COVID-19. Sequenced by immunoSEQ multiplex PCR; TCRdb stores in-frame clones only, minus some. This table holds 150,000 to 190,000 clones, more than 80% found once. The specimen sequenced was peripheral blood. These receptors all stem from a woman between 40 and 55 years old with acute or convalescent COVID-19.

The chain employs TRBV5-6 and TRBJ2-2; D is uncertain. Germline V lookup: CDR1 SGHDT, CDR2 YYEEEE. The V and J ends lost 2 bases and 5 bases respectively, with 10 bases between them. The length of the CDR3 is 14 residues. The CDR3 nucleotides are TGTGCCAGCAGCTTCCGACTGGAGACCGGGGAGCTGTTTTTT. Its translation is CASSFRLETGELFF.

This chain connects TRBV9 to TRBJ2-7; 12 positions match TRBD2. Germline V CDR1 and CDR2: SGDLS, YYNGEE. There are 14 residues in the CDR3. J was trimmed by 7 bases and V by 3 bases; bases with no gene match: 5. DNA of the CDR3: TGTGCCAGCAGCGGACTAGCGGGAGCCCGGGAGCAGTACTTC. It is translated as CASSGLAGAREQYF.

The chain uses TRBV19 and TRBJ1-1, with 12 nucleotides matching TRBD1. J was trimmed by 10 bases and V by 5 bases; bases with no gene match: 17. Germline CDR1 LNHDA, CDR2 SQIVND (reference sequence). The CDR3 consists of 17 residues. CDR3 DNA: TGTGCCAGTAGTGGCCGGGACAGGGGGCTAGTGGGACCAGGAGCTTTCTTT. It is translated as CASSGRDRGLVGPGAFF.

The V gene is TRBV18, the J gene TRBJ2-2, with 8 bases identical to TRBD1. Germline V CDR1 and CDR2: KGHSH, LQKENI. Losses at the gene ends were 3 bases for V and 4 bases for J; bases not matched to a gene: 4. There are 15 residues in the CDR3. DNA for the CDR3: TGTGCCAGCTCACCGCGAGGACAGGGCACCGGGGAGCTGTTTTTT. The encoded protein is CASSPRGQGTGELFF.

The CDR3 DNA follows: TGTGCCAGCAGTGTGAGGTGGGAGGCTGAGCAGTTCTTC. Translating gives CASSVRWEAEQFF. This rearrangement joins TRBV25-1 to TRBJ2-1, with D perhaps matching TRBD2 (6 bases). V was pared by 4 bases and J by 9 bases, with 13 bases between. This CDR3 contains 13 residues. Per germline, CDR1 MGHDK and CDR2 SYGVNS.